Listed below are T cell receptor beta chains from one sample, sequenced in a study of molecular identifiers for immune sequencing clone quantification. MiXCR, applied by TCRdb to the PCR reads, yields one record per CDR3 protein. Of about 640,000 distinct CDR3 sequences in the sample, about 20% were seen once. The sample taken for sequencing was naive CD8+ T cells from blood, with Jurkat cell RNA spiked in. The receptors derive from a human donor in good health. Some libraries in this study had Jurkat cell RNA spiked in. The CDR3 runs from the conserved cysteine through the conserved F or W. D genes are given only for firm matches. Expanded clones get a size class; other rows say once, few or many, or leave the size out.

V	size	D	J	DNA	CDR3
TRBV2	many	.	TRBJ1-1	TGTGCCAGCAGTGACCAGCCGGGCGGGGAGGGTTATGACACTGAAGCTTTCTTT	CASSDQPGGEGYDTEAFF
TRBV10-3	few	.	TRBJ1-4	TGTGCCATCAGTGACAGTTCCTTCGGGTTTGAAAAACTGTTTTTT	CAISDSSFGFEKLFF
TRBV6-5	few	.	TRBJ1-2	TGTGCCAGCAGTTACCAAGGGCCGAACTATGGCTACACCTTC	CASSYQGPNYGYTF
TRBV5-6	.	.	TRBJ2-7	TGTACCAGCAGCCCGAGGGGGGGGGCCTACGAGCAGTACTTC	CTSSPRGGAYEQYF
TRBV12-3/TRBV12-4	many	TRBD2	TRBJ2-2	TGTGCCAGCAGTTTAGTCCCACTAGCGGGAGGGGGTTTCGCCGGGGAGCTGTTTTTT	CASSLVPLAGGGFAGELFF
TRBV12-3/TRBV12-4	many	TRBD2	TRBJ2-3	TGTGCCAGCAAAGTGGGGGGGTCCACAGATACGCAGTATTTT	CASKVGGSTDTQYF
TRBV20-1	.	TRBD1	TRBJ2-2	TGCAGTGCTAGAGGTACGGGACAGGCGTTCTCCGGGGAGCTGTTTTTT	CSARGTGQAFSGELFF
TRBV12-3/TRBV12-4	.	.	TRBJ1-2	TGTGCCAGCAGTTTAGCCAGCCACCTGCCCCATGGCTACACCTTC	CASSLASHLPHGYTF
TRBV27	few	TRBD2	TRBJ2-7	TGTGCCAGCAGTTTATCAGGACTAGCGGGATCGGTCGAGCAGTACTTC	CASSLSGLAGSVEQYF
TRBV29-1	many	.	TRBJ2-3	TGCAGCGTTGATGATAGCACAGATACGCAGTATTTT	CSVDDSTDTQYF
TRBV7-9	many	.	TRBJ1-3	TGTGCCAGCAGTCACACCGACAGGTCCTCTGGAAACACCATATATTTT	CASSHTDRSSGNTIYF
TRBV4-1	many	.	TRBJ2-2	TGCGCCAGCAGGAGGACCCGGAACACCGGGGAGCTGTTTTTT	CASRRTRNTGELFF
TRBV9	many	.	TRBJ2-2	TGTGCCAGCAGCGCAGGGGTACTGGACGGGGAGCTGTTTTTT	CASSAGVLDGELFF
TRBV6-5	few	.	TRBJ1-1	TGTGCCAGCACTGAGACGGGATGGACTGAAGCTTTCTTT	CASTETGWTEAFF
TRBV28	few	TRBD1	TRBJ1-1	TGTGCCAGCAGTTTCGACAGGGGGGCGAGTGGCACTGAAGCTTTCTTT	CASSFDRGASGTEAFF
TRBV7-6	.	.	TRBJ1-1	TGTGCCGGCAGCTTAGGGACAAGAACTGAAGCTTTCTTT	CAGSLGTRTEAFF
TRBV25-1	few	TRBD2	TRBJ2-7	TGTGCCAGCAGCAACGGACTAGCGACCTACGAGCAGTACTTC	CASSNGLATYEQYF
TRBV3-1	many	TRBD1	TRBJ1-3	TGTGCCAGCAGCCAAGACGCCAGGGGGGTAGGAAACACCATATATTTT	CASSQDARGVGNTIYF
TRBV27	many	.	TRBJ1-1	TGTGCCCTTCACAGGACCGACAACACTGAAGCTTTCTTT	CALHRTDNTEAFF
TRBV27	many	.	TRBJ2-6	TGTGCCAGCATGGAGGGCTCTGGGGCCAACGTCCTGACTTTC	CASMEGSGANVLTF
TRBV20-1	few	.	TRBJ2-2	TGCAGTGCTCCCCAGACCGGGGAGCTGTTTTTT	CSAPQTGELFF
TRBV12-3/TRBV12-4	many	.	TRBJ2-3	TGTGCCAGCAGTTTGGAGGACACAGATACGCAGTATTTT	CASSLEDTDTQYF
TRBV6-5	many	TRBD1	TRBJ1-1	TGTGCCAGCAGTTACGGGACAGCTATGAACACTGAAGCTTTCTTT	CASSYGTAMNTEAFF
TRBV13	many	.	TRBJ1-2	TGTGCCAGCAGCCCTCGAGACAGCTATGGCTACACCTTC	CASSPRDSYGYTF
TRBV7-2	few	TRBD2	TRBJ2-1	TGTGCCAGCAGCTTAGCGGACGGGGGGGCCAAGCTTGAGCAGTTCTTC	CASSLADGGAKLEQFF
TRBV5-5	many	.	TRBJ1-1	TGTGCCAGCAGCTTTGGGGTAAGAACTGAAGCTTTCTTT	CASSFGVRTEAFF
TRBV6-5	many	.	TRBJ1-4	TGTGCCAGCAGCCGGACGCATGAAAAACTGTTTTTT	CASSRTHEKLFF
TRBV19	few	.	TRBJ1-5	TGTGCCAGTAGTTCTCCAGGGAATCAGCCCCAGCATTTT	CASSSPGNQPQHF
TRBV6-6	many	.	TRBJ2-1	TGTGCCAGCAGTTACGACGGGAGCTCCTACAATGAGCAGTTCTTC	CASSYDGSSYNEQFF
TRBV7-3	.	TRBD2	TRBJ2-1	TGTGCCAGCAGCCCCGAAGCGGGAGGATACAATGAGCAGTTCTTC	CASSPEAGGYNEQFF
TRBV29-1	.	TRBD1	TRBJ2-7	TGCAGCGTCATAGGACAGGGGTCCTACGAGCAGTACTTC	CSVIGQGSYEQYF
TRBV6-5	many	.	TRBJ2-7	TGTGCCAGCAGTTCTTCTCTATACGAGCAGTACTTC	CASSSSLYEQYF
TRBV19	many	TRBD1	TRBJ2-7	TGTGCCAGTAGTGGACAGGCGACATCCTACGAGCAGTACTTC	CASSGQATSYEQYF
TRBV7-9	few	.	TRBJ2-3	TGTGCCAGCAGCCAGAGCTGGGGGAGTTCGGATACGCAGTATTTT	CASSQSWGSSDTQYF
TRBV2	many	TRBD2	TRBJ2-3	TGTGCCAGCAGTGCCTGGACTAGCGGGAGAGTCACAGATACGCAGTATTTT	CASSAWTSGRVTDTQYF
TRBV12-3/TRBV12-4	.	.	TRBJ2-1	TGTGCCAGCAGTTTATTTCTTACGGGGGGATCCGACAGGGAGCAGCTCTTC	CASSLFLTGGSDREQLF
TRBV29-1	many	.	TRBJ1-4	TGCAGCGTTGAAGGATTCGGTGAAAAACTGTTTTTT	CSVEGFGEKLFF
TRBV3-1	many	TRBD1	TRBJ2-3	TGTGCCAGCAGCCAAGATCGACAGGGGGCAGATACGCAGTATTTT	CASSQDRQGADTQYF
TRBV29-1	many	.	TRBJ2-5	TGCAGCGTTGGGGGGTTGGTCCAAGAGACCCAGTACTTC	CSVGGLVQETQYF
TRBV4-3	.	.	TRBJ2-5	TGCGCCAGCAGCCAAGTCTGGGGGCTGAAGGAGACCCAGTACTTC	CASSQVWGLKETQYF
TRBV7-9	few	.	TRBJ2-7	TGTGCCACCCGGAGAGGTAACTCCTACGAGCAGTACTTC	CATRRGNSYEQYF
TRBV4-3	.	.	TRBJ1-4	TGCGCCAGCAGAGATAGGGATGGGGAAAAACTGTTTTTT	CASRDRDGEKLFF
TRBV12-3/TRBV12-4	few	.	TRBJ2-2	TGTGCCAGCATAGACTGGAACACCGGGGAGCTGTTTTTT	CASIDWNTGELFF
TRBV28	.	TRBD1	TRBJ1-3	TGTGCCAGCAGTTCTACCCCTCTAGGCAGGGGGCTAGGAAACACCATATATTTT	CASSSTPLGRGLGNTIYF
TRBV5-6	few	.	TRBJ2-7	TGTGCCAGCAGCTTGGTAGCAGCGAACTCCTACGAGCAGTACTTC	CASSLVAANSYEQYF
TRBV6-5	few	.	TRBJ2-1	TGTGCCAGCAGTTACGATCCGAGCAATGAGCAGTTCTTC	CASSYDPSNEQFF
TRBV13	.	.	TRBJ1-3	TGTGCCAGCAGCCCCGGACTGGGCGGAAACACCATATATTTT	CASSPGLGGNTIYF
TRBV28	many	.	TRBJ2-7	TGTGCCAGCAGTTTATCCGGGGTCATCTCCTACGAGCAGTACTTC	CASSLSGVISYEQYF
TRBV7-6	many	.	TRBJ2-2	TGTGCCAGCAGCTACCACCCGTTGGGGGCCGGGGAGCTGTTTTTT	CASSYHPLGAGELFF
TRBV27	many	.	TRBJ2-3	TGTGCCAGCAGTTTACGACCGACCTTCACAGATACGCAGTATTTT	CASSLRPTFTDTQYF
TRBV27	many	TRBD2	TRBJ2-7	TGTGCCAGCAGTTTAGTTTTCGGGAGGTCGTCCTACGAGCAGTACTTC	CASSLVFGRSSYEQYF
TRBV30	many	TRBD1	TRBJ1-4	TGTGCCTGGGGGACAGGGATTAATGAAAAACTGTTTTTT	CAWGTGINEKLFF
TRBV6-1	.	.	TRBJ1-1	TGTGCCAGCAGTGGAGGGGTCTTCCGCCCGAACACTGAAGCTTTCTTT	CASSGGVFRPNTEAFF
TRBV9	many	TRBD2	TRBJ2-1	TGTGCCAGCAGCGTATCACCAGCGGGAGGCTATGAGCAGTTCTTC	CASSVSPAGGYEQFF
TRBV11-3	.	.	TRBJ1-5	TGTGCCAGCAGCTTATCGTCTGACCAGCCCCAGCATTTT	CASSLSSDQPQHF
TRBV25-1	few	.	TRBJ1-2	TGTGCCAGCAGTGAACGGGGGTTGTATGGCTACACCTTC	CASSERGLYGYTF
TRBV29-1	many	.	TRBJ2-3	TGCAGCGTTGAAGGAGCAACGACCACAGATACGCAGTATTTT	CSVEGATTTDTQYF
TRBV19	few	.	TRBJ2-5	TGTGCCAGTAGCGCATCGTTACTACATCAAGAGACCCAGTACTTC	CASSASLLHQETQYF
TRBV27	many	TRBD1	TRBJ1-4	TGTGCCAGCAGTTTAGACAGGGGGCAGGCTAATGAAAAACTGTTTTTT	CASSLDRGQANEKLFF